Below, 14 T cell receptor beta chains from the same sample are listed, as sequenced in a study of T cells expressing NK-cell markers. TCRdb derives one entry per CDR3 protein from the 5' RACE reads, leaving out DNA. This table holds under 500,000 distinct CDR3 sequences. Sequenced sample: blood T cells: a sorted CD56 or NKG2C T cell subset, CD4+ or CD8+ T cells, or bulk PBMC T cells (not recorded which). Source of these receptors: a woman aged 18 to 75 in good health.

This sequence joins TRBV9 and TRBJ2-1; lacking DNA, the TRBD2 call made by TCRdb goes unchecked. The CDR3 consists of 14 residues. Germline loops: CDR1 SGDLS, CDR2 YYNGEE. CDR3 region: CASSAGGGYNEQFF.

This chain uses TRBV18 with TRBJ1-1. This CDR3 is built from 13 residues. CDR1 and CDR2 (germline): KGHSH, LQKENI. The CDR3 sequence is CASSPSGNTEAFF.

The genes are TRBV7-9 and TRBJ1-5. CDR3 size: 14 residues. The V gene's germline CDR1 is SEHNR and CDR2 FQNEAQ (reference sequence). The CDR3 loop reads CASSFSESNQPQHF.

J is TRBJ1-1 and V is TRBV30; without DNA, the TCRdb call of TRBD1 cannot be checked. The CDR3 is made up of 14 amino acids. Looked up from germline, CDR1 is GTSNPN and CDR2 is SVGIG (reference sequence). The CDR3 protein is CAWSVGTGTTEAFF.

The chain is built from TRBV9 and TRBJ2-7. The CDR3 extends over 12 amino acids. In germline, CDR1 is SGDLS, CDR2 YYNGEE. CDR3 region: CASRVRSYEQYF.

V and J are TRBV28 and TRBJ2-7; absent DNA, TCRdb's TRBD1 call cannot be checked. Germline lookup yields CDR1 MDHEN and CDR2 SYDVKM. The length of the CDR3 is 11 residues. The CDR3: CASRSGYEQYF.

The CDR3 here is CASSSSGIAGGEQYF. The chain is built from TRBV5-1 and TRBJ2-7; the TCRdb call, TRBD2, lacks DNA for checking. CDR1 SGHRS and CDR2 YFSETQ come from the germline V gene. This CDR3 spans 15 amino acids.

The chain couples TRBV20-1 to TRBJ2-2; TCRdb selects TRBD1, and the lack of DNA leaves this call unchecked. This CDR3 spans 15 amino acids. Germline values: CDR1 DFQATT, CDR2 SNEGSKA (reference sequence). The CDR3: CSARDDRVGSGELFF.

The V and J genes are TRBV5-6 and TRBJ2-3; TCRdb lists TRBD2, though no DNA is available to test this call. CDR1 is SGHDT, CDR2 YYEEEE, per germline. This CDR3 is built from 13 residues. CDR3 sequence: CASTPPRSGTQYF.

V and J are TRBV4-3 and TRBJ2-2; TCRdb returns TRBD2, unconfirmable since there is no DNA. This CDR3 spans 16 amino acids. Germline assignment: CDR1 LGHNA and CDR2 YSLEER. The CDR3 sequence: CASSQASGRRTGELVF.

The rearrangement uses TRBV20-1 and TRBJ2-1; checking the TCRdb D call of TRBD2 is not possible without DNA. The germline CDR1 and CDR2 sequences are DFQATT and SNEGSKA (reference sequence). The CDR3 is 18 residues long. This CDR3 is CSARAGFSGRGLYNEQFF.

The J gene is TRBJ2-1, the V gene TRBV5-4; TCRdb lists TRBD2, though no DNA is available to test this call. Germline values: CDR1 SGHNT, CDR2 YYREEE (reference sequence). CDR3 size: 18 residues. The CDR3 is CASSLSGTPRVSYNEQFF.

The chain is built from TRBV7-2 and TRBJ2-7; TCRdb outputs TRBD2, but without DNA this stays unchecked. CDR1 and CDR2 (germline): SGHTA, FQGNSA. CDR3 length equals 14 residues. CDR3 protein: CASSTGGGLVEQYF.

V and J are TRBV20-1 and TRBJ1-1; TCRdb selects TRBD1, and the lack of DNA leaves this call unchecked. Germline CDR1 reads DFQATT; CDR2 reads SNEGSKA (reference sequence). This CDR3 comprises 14 residues. The CDR3 region is CSASYLGAETEAFF.